Below, one TCR beta chain is given with its context. The antigen is not known. The cDNA was synthesized by 5'RACE incorporating 10-nucleotide random UMIs. Over 180 million TCR-beta sequences from 15-18 subjects came from every sequencing run. TCRdb re-analysed the 5' RACE reads in MiXCR, keeping a single row per CDR3 protein. This table has tens of thousands of distinct CDR3 sequences, about 13% appearing once. These data come from a study of neurological immune-mediated disorders. Whole-study findings and limits: CDR3 amino acid sequences found in expanded clones were never shared across subjects, suggesting private repertoires in all groups.

Trimming took 7 bases from V and 6 from J, leaving 10 bases between them. This CDR3 spans 11 amino acids. The sample's time point: longitudinal time-point 3. Individuals who volunteered at a blood bank located in Maryland, USA, made up the group of healthy controls. This receptor was taken from a man aged 30-40 years in good health. The sequenced material came from PBMCs. The chain recombines TRBV12-3 or TRBV12-4 with TRBJ2-7, with D maybe TRBD1 (6 bases). The CDR3 region has the DNA TGTGCCAGCAAAAACAGGGTCGAGCAGTACTTC. This encodes CASKNRVEQYF.